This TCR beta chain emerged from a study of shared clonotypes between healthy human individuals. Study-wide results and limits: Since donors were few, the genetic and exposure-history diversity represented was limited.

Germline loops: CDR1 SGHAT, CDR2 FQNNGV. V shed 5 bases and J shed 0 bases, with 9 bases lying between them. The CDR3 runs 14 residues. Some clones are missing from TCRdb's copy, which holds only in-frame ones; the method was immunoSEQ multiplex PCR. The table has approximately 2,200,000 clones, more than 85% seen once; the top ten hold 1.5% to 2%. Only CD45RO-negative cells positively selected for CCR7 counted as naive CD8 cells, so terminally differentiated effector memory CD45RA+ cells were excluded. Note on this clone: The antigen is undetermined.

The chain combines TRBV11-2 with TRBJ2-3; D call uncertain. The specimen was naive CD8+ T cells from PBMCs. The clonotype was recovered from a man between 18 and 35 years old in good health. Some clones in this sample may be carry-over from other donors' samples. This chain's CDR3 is CASSPIPSTDTQYF. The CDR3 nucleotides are TGTGCCAGCAGCCCGATACCTAGCACAGATACGCAGTATTTT. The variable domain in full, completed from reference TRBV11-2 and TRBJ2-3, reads EAGVAQSPRYKIIEKRQSVAFWCNPISGHATLYWYQQILGQGPKLLIQFQNNGVVDDSQLPKDRFSAERLKGVDSTLKIQPAKLEDSAVYLCASSPIPSTDTQYFGPGTRLTVL.